Listed below are T cell receptor beta chains from one sample, sequenced in a study of blood T cell repertoires in COVID-19. Data came from immunoSEQ multiplex PCR; TCRdb stores just in-frame clones and leaves some out. Of over 300,000 clones listed, 89% are singletons. Source material: peripheral blood. Receptors originate from a man in his late teens or twenties who had recovered from COVID-19. Both conserved end residues are part of each CDR3. The size of a clone is reported for some rows only, either as once, few or many, or as a class for expanded clones.

v_call	j_call	cdr3_length	clone_size	cdr3_aa
TRBV5-1	TRBJ1-5	14	.	CASSLDGSNEPQHF
TRBV18	TRBJ2-3	15	.	CASSPLAQGLDTQYF
TRBV9	TRBJ2-3	18	.	CASSPRQSGGARTDTQYF
TRBV7-9	TRBJ2-1	14	.	CASSFTSSYNEQFF
TRBV6-2/TRBV6-3	TRBJ1-1	15	.	CASSYGGTGRTEAFF
TRBV29-1	TRBJ2-3	16	.	CSVFLVGTGATDTQYF
TRBV7-6	TRBJ2-7	13	.	CASSLAGRGEQYF
TRBV2	TRBJ2-3	16	.	CATARPEKPLTDTQYF
TRBV18	TRBJ1-1	13	.	CASSPPGAIEAFF
TRBV6-6	TRBJ2-2	14	.	CASREGGSPGELFF
TRBV5-1	TRBJ1-1	13	.	CASSKGENTEAFF
TRBV11-2	TRBJ2-7	12	.	CASSRSSYEQYF
TRBV3-1/TRBV3-2	TRBJ1-1	13	.	CASSQDWGGEAFF
TRBV6-5	TRBJ1-4	15	many	CASSYGASTNEKLFF
TRBV19	TRBJ1-5	14	.	CASRTGDSNQPQHF
TRBV2	TRBJ1-2	15	.	CASSEDWDTHYGYTF
TRBV5-5	TRBJ2-7	14	.	CASSPWDRGDEQYF
TRBV2	TRBJ2-3	13	.	CASKGVLYDTQYF
TRBV18	TRBJ2-3	15	.	CASSAGTTYTDTQYF
TRBV18	TRBJ1-1	14	.	CASSRGRGSTEAFF
TRBV4-1	TRBJ1-2	16	once	CASSPNEDRGAYGYTF
TRBV18	TRBJ2-2	16	.	CASSPQPSGNTGELFF
TRBV6-1	TRBJ1-5	14	.	CASSEKTGGQPQHF
TRBV4-3	TRBJ1-3	18	.	CASSQNSGRVFSGNTIYF
TRBV27	TRBJ2-7	16	.	CASSSPTSGSPYEQYF
TRBV5-6	TRBJ2-3	16	.	CASSLLLAGPTDTQYF
TRBV4-2	TRBJ2-5	15	.	CASSQMDRDQETQYF
TRBV25-1	TRBJ2-2	15	.	CASSPSIAGAGELFF
TRBV4-1	TRBJ1-2	15	.	CASSQDLGGWNGYTF
TRBV11-2	TRBJ1-1	14	.	CASSWGQGNTEAFF
TRBV19	TRBJ1-5	17	.	CASSITTGGLSNQPQHF
TRBV6-5	TRBJ2-7	15	.	CASSYGPGQPYEQYF